These 7 T cell receptor beta chains were sequenced from one sample in a study of T cell responses to AZD1222 COVID-19 vaccine (dated by TCRdb to the early 2020s). The time point label on this specimen signifies: baseline before first vaccination. Receptors were amplified or captured by the immunoSEQ multiplex PCR assay. Here the immuneACCESS table is served through TCRdb, limited to in-frame sequences with V and J called. Missing clones are a known gap in these copies; in checked studies unresolved V genes cover under half, and the rest lacks a known reason. This sample holds about 130,000 clones; about nine tenths were observed only once. The ten largest make up under 4.5% of the sample. This specimen was peripheral blood, taken on day 0 of AZD1222 vaccination. The receptors here all came from an adult in good health.

With respect to this clone: The sample holds other DNA sequences that translate to the same CDR3. V usage is TRBV27 and J usage is TRBJ1-1, with D possibly matching TRBD1 (6 bases). This CDR3 region has 14 residues. CDR1 and CDR2 from the germline V gene are MNHEY and SMNVEV (reference sequence). Trimming took 0 bases from V and 1 from J, leaving 6 bases between them. For the CDR3, the DNA is TGTGCCAGCAGTTTATCCAGGGGGAACACTGAAGCTTTCTTT. As protein: CASSLSRGNTEAFF.

The V call is TRBV7-9, the J call TRBJ1-2, with unresolved D. The CDR3 covers 12 residues. The V end lost 3 bases, the J end lost 8 bases, and 10 bases lay between the germline ends. The V gene's germline CDR1 is SEHNR and CDR2 FQNEAQ (reference sequence). The CDR3 region is CASSFGPGGYTF. CDR3 in DNA: TGTGCCAGCAGCTTCGGTCCGGGGGGCTACACCTTC.

This clone was observed a few times. This chain uses TRBV10-1 with TRBJ2-7, with D maybe TRBD2 (5 bases). V was trimmed by 0 bases and J by 1 base, leaving 7 bases between them. CDR1 is WNHNN, CDR2 SYGVQD, per germline (reference sequence). The CDR3 is made up of 14 amino acids. The CDR3 nucleotides are TGCGCCAGCAGTGAGTCGGAGGCGTCCTACGAGCAGTACTTC. Amino acid sequence: CASSESEASYEQYF.

The rearrangement joins TRBV7-9 to TRBJ1-2, with TRBD1 matching over 7 bases. The germline V gene encodes CDR1 SEHNR and CDR2 FQNEAQ (reference sequence). J was trimmed by 6 bases and V by 5 bases; bases with no gene match: 15. The CDR3 covers 16 residues. This CDR3 is CASSPGGSHSFDGYTF. For the CDR3, the DNA is TGTGCCAGCAGCCCAGGGGGAAGTCATTCTTTCGATGGCTACACCTTC. The whole variable domain, filled in from reference TRBV7-9 and TRBJ1-2, reads DTGVSQNPRHKITKRGQNVTFRCDPISEHNRLYWYRQTLGQGPEFLTYFQNEAQLEKSRLLSDRFSAERPKGSFSTLEIQRTEQGDSAMYLCASSPGGSHSFDGYTFGSGTRLTVV.

This clone has only a few counts. V is TRBV7-2 and J is TRBJ2-6, with TRBD2 matching over 8 bases. This CDR3 spans 18 amino acids. Trimming at V came to 3 bases and at J to 2 bases, leaving 9 bases not matched to a gene. The V gene's germline CDR1 is SGHTA and CDR2 FQGNSA. The CDR3 bases are TGTGCCAGCAGCTTGGGACTAGGTCTCGGAACTGGGGCCAACGTCCTGACTTTC. This encodes CASSLGLGLGTGANVLTF.

This clone was seen once. The chain employs TRBV27 and TRBJ2-7; D gene unclear. CDR1 is MNHEY and CDR2 is SMNVEV in the germline V gene (reference sequence). This CDR3 comprises 13 residues. Trimming shortened V by 5 bases and J by 2 bases, and 10 bases separated the two germline ends. CDR3 residues: CASSPGDAYEQYF. For the CDR3, the DNA is TGTGCCAGCAGTCCCGGTGATGCCTACGAGCAGTACTTC.

The V and J genes are TRBV11-2 and TRBJ1-1, with TRBD1 as a possible D gene (6 bases). V dropped 1 base and J dropped 3 bases, with 9 bases sitting between them. This CDR3 contains 14 residues. Germline assignment: CDR1 SGHAT and CDR2 FQNNGV. The CDR3 sequence: CASSLVAGDTEAFF. CDR3 nucleotide sequence: TGTGCCAGCAGCTTAGTGGCAGGGGACACTGAAGCTTTCTTT.